This T cell receptor beta chain came from a study of identical twins. This clonotype occurred a few times. What it binds is not known. Findings and limits, study-wide: Out-of-frame alpha sequences common to twins exhibited an excess of low generation probability. The study drew conclusions from cross-sectional statistical analysis, not from following the same donors.

Template switching introduced a universal primer site, and the cDNA bore unique molecular identifiers. One entry per CDR3 protein results from TCRdb running MiXCR on the 5' RACE reads. There are roughly 770,000 distinct CDR3 sequences in the sample; around a sixth occur only once, and under 15% lies in the top ten. The CDR3 sequence is 19 residues long. Trimming left V 5 bases short and J 1 base short, with 27 bases between. Looked up from germline, CDR1 is SGHVS and CDR2 is FNYEAQ. The sample was also reused in another study, on T cells expressing NK-cell markers. That paper states: The share of CD8+ T cells held by dominant NKG2C+ clonotypes was roughly 1.0-8% in several donors.

V and J are TRBV7-6 and TRBJ2-7; D possibly matches TRBD1 or TRBD2 (6 bases each). The source of this sequence is a woman under 30 in good health. The sequenced material came from PBMCs. This CDR3 reads CASSQRELGQRPQSYEQYF. The CDR3 bases are TGTGCCAGCAGCCAACGGGAGCTGGGACAAAGGCCCCAATCCTACGAGCAGTACTTC. The variable domain in full, completed from reference TRBV7-6 and TRBJ2-7, reads GAGVSQSPRYKVTKRGQDVALRCDPISGHVSLYWYRQALGQGPEFLTYFNYEAQQDKSGLPNDRFSAERPEGSISTLTIQRTEQRDSAMYRCASSQRELGQRPQSYEQYFGPGTRLTVT.